A single sample is the source of the 5 T cell receptor beta chains below, sequenced in a study of beta chain features in type 1 diabetes (dated by TCRdb to between 2018 and 2020). What the work shows at the level of the full study, not this receptor alone: In all four CD4+ subsets, TCRB CDR3 length was moderately but significantly shorter in type 1 diabetes patients.

Library generation was performed with the immunoSEQ multiplex PCR assay. The entire isolated RNA was reverse transcribed using the High Capacity cDNA Reverse Transcription Kit, and thus expressed TCRB transcripts were sequenced. Drawn from immuneACCESS, this table holds only the in-frame rearrangements with V and J called that TCRdb kept. Clones are partly lost; checked studies trace under half to an unresolved V gene and leave the rest unexplained. The sample profile shows hundreds of thousands of clones; over 11% of them were found once. The top ten constitute 0.03% to 0.045% of the sample. No antigen has been assigned to these receptors. The sample comprised naive CD4+ T cells from blood. This specimen's cell subset or site label, interpreted: true naive CD4+ T cells. The origin of the receptors is a man younger than 35 with type 1 diabetes.

This clone was seen a handful of times. The genes are TRBV6-5 and TRBJ2-3; D possibly corresponds to TRBD2 (5 bases). The CDR3 loop spans 12 amino acids. Germline values: CDR1 MNHEY, CDR2 SVGAGI. V was shortened by 8 bases and J by 9 bases, with 15 bases between the two germline ends. This CDR3 is CASAPEVATQYF. The CDR3 region has the DNA TGTGCCAGCGCCCCGGAGGTAGCAACGCAGTATTTT.

The gene calls are TRBV5-4 and TRBJ1-1, with 8 nucleotides matching TRBD1. The junction had 6 bases not matched to a gene; V was cut back by 2 bases and J by 3 bases. This CDR3 is 15 amino acids long. Looked up from germline, CDR1 is SGHNT and CDR2 is YYREEE (reference sequence). The chain's CDR3 is CASSLGDRRDTEAFF. CDR3 DNA sequence: TGTGCCAGCAGCTTAGGGGACAGGAGGGACACTGAAGCTTTCTTT.

This clone was seen a few times. At one of its ends the junction is not consistent with the germline gene, which may arise from a read error. This sequence joins TRBV30 and TRBJ2-3, with TRBD1 matching over 7 bases. The CDR3 totals 12 residues. Germline V gene sequence: CDR1 GTSNPN, CDR2 SVGIG (reference sequence). The CDR3 DNA is TGTGCCTGGAGCCACGGGCAGGGGGACAAGAGTTTT. As protein: CAWSHGQGDKSF.

J is TRBJ2-1 and V is TRBV19; D is unresolved. The V gene's germline CDR1 is LNHDA and CDR2 SQIVND (reference sequence). This CDR3 comprises 12 residues. V lost 8 bases, J lost 0 bases, and 5 bases lay in between. The CDR3 loop is CASGRSYNEQFF. The DNA of the CDR3 is TGTGCCAGTGGTCGCTCCTACAATGAGCAGTTCTTC.

This clone showed up just a few times. This same CDR3 is encoded by further DNA sequences in the sample. The chain has TRBV7-9 and TRBJ1-1; a weak D match, TRBD1 (6 bases). Trimming left V 3 bases short and J 1 base short, with 6 bases between. The V gene's germline CDR1 is SEHNR and CDR2 FQNEAQ (reference sequence). The length of the CDR3 is 13 residues. CDR3 nucleotide sequence: TGTGCCAGCAGCTTGACAGGGAACACTGAAGCTTTCTTT. Amino acids: CASSLTGNTEAFF. The full variable domain, completed using reference TRBV7-9 and TRBJ1-1, is DTGVSQNPRHKITKRGQNVTFRCDPISEHNRLYWYRQTLGQGPEFLTYFQNEAQLEKSRLLSDRFSAERPKGSFSTLEIQRTEQGDSAMYLCASSLTGNTEAFFGQGTRLTVV.